The next 8 T cell receptor beta chains were all read from a single sample in a study of human thymus T cells. Only in-frame clones appear in the TCRdb table, and some are missing; sequencing was by immunoSEQ multiplex PCR. This sample yields 55,000 to 70,000 clones, of which 90% to 95% are seen a single time; roughly 5.7% belongs to the top ten. Sample: blood. Receptors were obtained from a boy younger than two with a congenital heart defect but otherwise immunologically healthy.

The genes are TRBV19 and TRBJ2-3; 11 bases fit TRBD1. The V and J ends lost 6 bases and 4 bases, in that order; junction bases with no gene match: 3. The CDR3 loop spans 14 amino acids. The germline gives CDR1 LNHDA, CDR2 SQIVND (reference sequence). CDR3 region: CASRDRGHSDTQYF. The CDR3 DNA reads TGTGCCAGTAGGGACAGGGGGCACTCAGATACGCAGTATTTT.

This chain connects TRBV5-1 to TRBJ2-7; D not resolved. CDR3 length: 13 amino acids. Per the germline V gene, CDR1 is SGHRS and CDR2 is YFSETQ. V lost 4 bases and J 1 base, leaving 9 bases between the germline ends. CDR3 sequence reads: CASSDGQSYEQYF. Here the CDR3 DNA reads TGCGCCAGCAGCGACGGGCAGTCCTACGAGCAGTACTTC. Variable domain in full (rest from reference TRBV5-1 and TRBJ2-7): KAGVTQTPRYLIKTRGQQVTLSCSPISGHRSVSWYQQTPGQGLQFLFEYFSETQRNKGNFPGRFSGRQFSNSRSEMNVSTLELGDSALYLCASSDGQSYEQYFGPGTRLTVT.

This sequence joins TRBV5-8 and TRBJ2-3; 10 nucleotides agree with TRBD2. Germline V gene sequence: CDR1 SGHTS, CDR2 YDEGEE. The V and J ends lost 0 bases and 2 bases, in that order; junction bases with no gene match: 6. This CDR3 has 17 amino acids. The CDR3 DNA is TGTGCCAGCAGCTTGGCCGGGACTAGCGCCTCCACAGATACGCAGTATTTT. Its protein product is CASSLAGTSASTDTQYF.

The V and J genes are TRBV5-4 and TRBJ1-2; no clear D. This CDR3 is built from 13 residues. Germline V gene sequence: CDR1 SGHNT, CDR2 YYREEE (reference sequence). V lost 0 bases to trimming and J lost 4 bases, with 7 bases between them. The DNA for the CDR3 is TGTGCCAGCAGCTTGGCAGGTCCCTATGGCTACACCTTC. Translation gives CASSLAGPYGYTF.

The rearrangement links TRBV7-3 to TRBJ2-1, with D tentatively TRBD2 (6 bases). Germline-derived CDR1 and CDR2 are SGHTA and FQGTGA. V was cut by 4 bases and J by 6 bases, with 13 bases left in between. CDR3 length: 14 amino acids. The CDR3 coding sequence is TGTGCCAGCAGCTCCCTCGATAGCGGCAATGAGCAGTTCTTC. Residues: CASSSLDSGNEQFF.

The rearrangement joins TRBV11-2 to TRBJ2-3, with D unresolved. The V and J ends lost 5 bases and 0 bases respectively, with 6 bases between them. Germline CDR1 reads SGHAT; CDR2 reads FQNNGV. The CDR3 is 13 amino acids. The CDR3 coding sequence is TGTGCCAGCAGCCCAATTAGCACAGATACGCAGTATTTT. Its protein product is CASSPISTDTQYF.

The rearrangement joins TRBV4-2 to TRBJ2-7, with D perhaps matching TRBD1 (6 bases). The V end lost 0 bases, the J end lost 2 bases, and 11 bases lay between the germline ends. The CDR3 extends over 15 amino acids. Per the germline V gene, CDR1 is LGHNA and CDR2 is YNFKEQ. DNA of the CDR3: TGTGCCAGCAGCCAAGACCGGACAGATACCTACGAGCAGTACTTC. This encodes CASSQDRTDTYEQYF.

The chain recombines TRBV4-1 with TRBJ1-5, with 8 bases that match TRBD1. This CDR3 has 14 residues. Germline V gene data show CDR1 as MGHRA and CDR2 as YSYEKL. V was pared by 4 bases and J by 5 bases, with 4 bases of the junction left unmatched. CDR3 loop: CASSRDRTYQPQHF. In DNA, the CDR3 is TGCGCCAGCAGCCGGGACAGGACTTATCAGCCCCAGCATTTT.